The T cell receptor beta chain under discussion was sequenced for a study of beta chain features in type 1 diabetes (dated by TCRdb to 2016 to 2019). The study in broad terms: Mean age, gender distribution, total cell number and subset yield were not different between patients and healthy donors. In the study, TCRB repertoires of sorted circulating CD4+ T cell subsets from recently diagnosed type 1 diabetes patients were compared with those of matched healthy donors. Whereas all 28 donors provided naive and central memory subsets, regulatory and stem cell-like memory subsets were isolated from just 8 patients and about 8 healthy donors. A total of 85 million to 140 million sorted cells were examined across all samples, and a strong correlation was observed between cell number per subset and RNA yield. Broader findings and caveats from the paper: Because cDNA rather than genomic DNA was sequenced, highly expressing activated cells could have been over-represented, although no difference in activation and CD3 levels was found between groups. At VDJ recombination sites, patients with type 1 diabetes made fewer insertions and deleted more nucleotides, a pattern implying thymic rearrangement abnormalities. Shorter templates might be favored by PCR, yet because patient and control samples were amplified and corrected together, any such skew would affect both groups equally. Because the HLA sub-analyses included only small numbers of individuals, any influence of HLA type on TCRB rearrangement was left unresolved. The naive, central memory and regulatory TCRB repertoires appeared to resemble one another more closely among patients than among healthy donors. A moderate but significant shortening of TCRB CDR3 length was observed in type 1 diabetes patients in all four CD4+ subsets.

With regard to this clone: Its target antigen remains unknown. No much larger clone is present one base from it, and per-base qualities are unavailable.

Each donor gave one peripheral blood draw, approximately 110 mL on average, collected into heparinised tubes. Using a panel that included CD45RO, CCR7, CD25, CD127, CD95 and CD27, naive, central memory, regulatory and stem cell-like memory CD4+ T cells were sorted on a BD FACSAria II. A purity above 95% was achieved for all sorted populations. PBMCs were separated immediately by Lymphoprep density gradient centrifugation and were stained directly, without being cultured. To minimize batch effects, samples were stained and sorted in pairs, one healthy donor with one patient per experiment. The germline V gene encodes CDR1 SGDLS and CDR2 YYNGEE. From cysteine to phenylalanine, the CDR3 is 14 amino acids long. The read is trimmed to its CDR3 DNA, 42 bases read in frame from base 1. V has 4 bases trimmed and J has 2 bases trimmed; junction bases matching no gene number 4. The entire isolated RNA was reverse transcribed using the High Capacity cDNA Reverse Transcription Kit, and thus expressed TCRB transcripts were sequenced. Deep immunoSEQ sequencing was applied to naive, central memory and regulatory T cell samples, giving an average of about 3.8 million total reads per sample. Sorted cells were lysed in RLT buffer and RNA was extracted with DNase-treated RNeasy Micro or Mini kits, depending on cell number. Each cell subset was processed separately to prevent cross-contamination, with patient and healthy donor samples processed together. Using the immunoSEQ multiplex PCR, TCRB sequences were amplified from cDNA into 87-bp fragments spanning the CDR3 region. Sequencing of the amplicons was done on the Illumina HiSeq platform. From the authors' description of their analysis: PCR bias was computationally corrected using synthetic template baselines, reads within Hamming distance 2 were collapsed, and singletons that could not be merged were discarded. By aligning reads against IMGT, V, D and J genes, CDR3 length, and insertions or deletions at six rearrangement sites were assigned. Clonotype counts were normalized to sorted cell number within each subset before computing true diversity and Gini coefficients with the tcR R package. The overlap coefficient, calculated on TCRB nucleotide sequences, was used to quantify repertoire sharing. Out-of-frame TCRB sequences from naive cells were analyzed to stand in for the pre-selection repertoire. The immuneACCESS repertoire file appears here via TCRdb, limited to in-frame rearrangements. These files lack a portion of the clones; in checked studies, under half of the deficit traces to unresolved V genes, and the cause of the others is not known. The D gene and trimming were derived from the DNA, and the V and J assignments and clone size from that table. Within this sample are 300,000 to 450,000 clones, with roughly a fifth of them counted one time only. 0.044% of the sample is held by the ten biggest clonotypes.

The material sequenced was naive CD4+ T cells from blood. According to the study, the label for this sample's cell subset or site signals: true naive CD4+ T cells. This chain is built from TRBV9 and TRBJ1-2, with TRBD1 identical over 8 junction bases. This clonotype originated in a young woman in good health. Here is the DNA: TGTGCCAGCAGCCCGACAGGGGCAAACTATGGCTACACCTTC. This codes for CASSPTGANYGYTF. The full variable domain, with segments outside the CDR3 supplied by the reference TRBV9 and TRBJ1-2 proteins, appears as DSGVTQTPKHLITATGQRVTLRCSPRSGDLSVYWYQQSLDQGLQFLIQYYNGEERAKGNILERFSAQQFPDLHSELNLSSLELGDSALYFCASSPTGANYGYTFGSGTRLTVV.